The 18 T cell receptor beta chains given below trace back to one sample, sequenced in a study of cytomegalovirus exposure and HLA in healthy donors. It was with 60 Vbeta and 13 Jbeta primers that the PCR ran. Assay: immunoSEQ multiplex PCR; the TCRdb copy retains only in-frame clones and omits some. This table holds under 200,000 clones, around three quarters found once. Sample: PBMCs. The receptors were sampled from a woman aged 25 to 45 in good health and CMV-seronegative.

This clone was seen only a few times. This chain connects TRBV15 to TRBJ1-1; a weak D match, TRBD1 (5 bases). CDR3 length: 12 residues. Germline CDR1 LNHNV, CDR2 YYDKDF (reference sequence). Trimming cost V 3 bases and J 5 bases, with 7 bases left between them. The CDR3 reads CATSRGGTEAFF. The CDR3 coding sequence is TGTGCCACCAGCAGGGGGGGAACTGAAGCTTTCTTT.

This chain links TRBV6-1 with TRBJ1-5, with TRBD1 as a possible D gene (6 bases). Looked up from germline, CDR1 is MNHNS and CDR2 is SASEGT. Trimming took off 6 bases at V and 5 bases at J, with 14 bases between the two ends. This CDR3 contains 14 residues. CDR3 DNA: TGTGCCAGCAGCCACAGGGTAACCGATCAGCCCCAGCATTTT. Encoded protein: CASSHRVTDQPQHF.

This CDR3 is CASSFLGQQAFF. In DNA, the CDR3 is TGTGCCAGCAGCTTTTTGGGACAGCAAGCTTTCTTT. The gene calls are TRBV5-4 and TRBJ1-1; 7 nucleotides line up with TRBD1. The J segment lost 9 bases and the V segment lost 2 bases, leaving 4 bases of the junction unmatched. Per germline, CDR1 SGHNT and CDR2 YYREEE (reference sequence). The CDR3 is 12 amino acids. Variable domain in full (rest from reference TRBV5-4 and TRBJ1-1): ETGVTQSPTHLIKTRGQQVTLRCSSQSGHNTVSWYQQALGQGPQFIFQYYREEENGRGNFPPRFSGLQFPNYSSELNVNALELDDSALYLCASSFLGQQAFFGQGTRLTVV.

This clone was observed a single time. This rearrangement joins TRBV2 to TRBJ1-6; D is possibly TRBD1 (6 bases). The V gene's germline CDR1 is SNHLY and CDR2 FYNNEI. CDR3 length: 14 amino acids. With 3 bases removed from V and 9 bases from J, the gap between germline ends came to 12 bases. DNA for the CDR3: TGTGCCAGCAGTGAGCAGGGGATGAGTTCACCCCTCCACTTT. It specifies CASSEQGMSSPLHF.

The CDR3 DNA is TGTGCCTGGAGCGTCCCTACCTACGAGCAGTACTTC. This codes for CAWSVPTYEQYF. J is TRBJ2-7 and V is TRBV30; D gene unclear. The CDR3 totals 12 residues. Germline values: CDR1 GTSNPN, CDR2 SVGIG (reference sequence). Trimming pared 3 bases from V and 2 bases from J, leaving 8 bases between. Drawing the rest from reference TRBV30 and TRBJ2-7, the complete variable domain is SQTIHQWPATLVQPVGSPLSLECTVEGTSNPNLYWYRQAAGRGLQLLFYSVGIGQISSEVPQNLSASRPQDRQFILSSKKLLLSDSGFYLCAWSVPTYEQYFGPGTRLTVT.

J is TRBJ2-1 and V is TRBV2, with a weak D call TRBD2 (5 bases). The germline V and J ends were trimmed by 4 bases and 0 bases, with 13 bases remaining between them. Germline CDR1 and CDR2: SNHLY and FYNNEI. This CDR3 comprises 16 residues. The CDR3 bases are TGTGCCAGCAGTGGAGAGGGATCCAGCTCCTACAATGAGCAGTTCTTC. Amino acid sequence: CASSGEGSSSYNEQFF.

This clone was detected once. The chain employs TRBV2 and TRBJ1-6; no reliable D call. Germline values: CDR1 SNHLY, CDR2 FYNNEI. V shed 5 bases and J shed 8 bases, with 19 bases lying between them. This CDR3 contains 16 residues. The CDR3 DNA reads as TGTGCCAGCAGTCAATTTTATACAGCGGAAGATTCACCCCTCCACTTT. Translated: CASSQFYTAEDSPLHF.

The rearrangement links TRBV27 to TRBJ2-7; D might be TRBD1 (6 bases). V lost 3 bases, J lost 4 bases, and 16 bases lay in between. The CDR3 extends over 15 amino acids. CDR1 MNHEY and CDR2 SMNVEV come from the germline V gene (reference sequence). The DNA of the CDR3 is TGTGCCAGCAGTTTTTCTGACAGGTTTATGTACGAGCAGTACTTC. The encoded protein is CASSFSDRFMYEQYF.

This clone was observed a few times. The chain uses TRBV6-6 and TRBJ2-7, with a tentative D call TRBD1 (6 bases). V was shortened by 0 bases and J by 2 bases, with 11 bases between the two germline ends. The CDR3 has 15 residues. Germline V gene data show CDR1 as MNHNY and CDR2 as SVGAGI (reference sequence). The CDR3 sequence: CASSYSGHIAYEQYF. The CDR3 nucleotides read TGTGCCAGCAGTTACTCGGGACACATCGCCTACGAGCAGTACTTC.

In this sample, this clone turned up a few times. The CDR3 DNA reads TGTGCCAGCAGCCAATTTTTAGACAGCTATGGCTACACCTTC. This translates into CASSQFLDSYGYTF. The V and J genes are TRBV14 and TRBJ1-2, with D possibly being TRBD1 (5 bases). Germline-derived CDR1 and CDR2 are SGHDN and FVKESK. Trimming shortened V by 2 bases and J by 4 bases, and 11 bases separated the two germline ends. There are 14 residues in the CDR3.

The chain joins TRBV18 to TRBJ1-5; TRBD1 aligns across 11 bases. The V gene end was trimmed by 3 bases and the J gene end by 6 bases; junction bases not matched to a gene: 4. CDR3 length: 15 residues. Germline CDR1 KGHSH, CDR2 LQKENI. This chain's CDR3 is CASSPDRGRGQPQHF. The CDR3, as DNA: TGTGCCAGCTCACCGGACAGGGGGCGAGGTCAGCCCCAGCATTTT.

This clone has a handful of counts. This chain joins TRBV5-1 and TRBJ2-3; 8 nucleotides agree with TRBD2. Looked up from germline, CDR1 is SGHRS and CDR2 is YFSETQ. The CDR3 covers 16 residues. Unmatched junction bases numbered 8, after V lost 3 bases and J lost 2 bases. Written as DNA, the CDR3 is TGCGCCAGCAGCTGGGTCGGGACTAGGTACACAGATACGCAGTATTTT. Amino acids: CASSWVGTRYTDTQYF.

The genes are TRBV5-4 and TRBJ2-3, with D unclear. The CDR3 runs to 12 residues. Germline V gene lookup returns CDR1 SGHNT and CDR2 YYREEE (reference sequence). The V and J ends lost 3 bases and 0 bases respectively, with 2 bases between them. This CDR3 is CASSSSTDTQYF. The DNA of the CDR3 is TGTGCCAGCAGCTCTAGCACAGATACGCAGTATTTT.

The rearrangement joins TRBV10-1 to TRBJ2-3; D remains ambiguous. The CDR3 covers 17 residues. Per the germline V gene, CDR1 is WNHNN and CDR2 is SYGVQD (reference sequence). Here the CDR3 DNA reads TGCGGCACACGTCCGACCCCGACACCCAATAGCACAGATACGCAGTATTTT. This translates into CGTRPTPTPNSTDTQYF.

The chain carries TRBV29-1 and TRBJ1-2, with D possibly TRBD1 on 6 matching bases. Germline loops: CDR1 SQVTM, CDR2 ANQGSEA. The CDR3 extends over 13 amino acids. V lost 6 bases and J lost 0, with 11 bases in between. This CDR3 reads CSVEGGANYGYTF. For the CDR3, the DNA is TGCAGCGTAGAGGGGGGGGCTAACTATGGCTACACCTTC.

This clone has only one observation. The V gene is TRBV4-3, the J gene TRBJ2-1; D perhaps matches TRBD2 (5 bases). The CDR3 extends over 13 amino acids. CDR1 LGHNA and CDR2 YSLEER come from the germline V gene. V was cut by 2 bases and J by 9 bases, with 11 bases left in between. Written as DNA, the CDR3 is TGCGCCAGCAGCCAAAACCATGGACTTGAGCAGTTCTTC. Protein: CASSQNHGLEQFF.

The chain uses TRBV19 and TRBJ1-1, with 10 bases aligning to TRBD1. Germline V gene data show CDR1 as LNHDA and CDR2 as SQIVND (reference sequence). V dropped 4 bases and J dropped 3; count of bases not matched to a gene: 5. This CDR3 region has 15 residues. For the CDR3, the DNA is TGTGCCAGTAGTAGGGAGACAGGGGGCTACACTGAAGCTTTCTTT. This translates into CASSRETGGYTEAFF.

V gene TRBV18 combines with J gene TRBJ2-1; 9 positions match TRBD2. This CDR3 has 15 amino acids. Per germline, CDR1 KGHSH and CDR2 LQKENI. V shed 3 bases and J 7 bases; nucleotides not matched to a gene: 7. CDR3 nucleotides: TGTGCCAGCTCACCGGGACTAGCTACCGGGAATGAGCAGTTCTTC. Residues: CASSPGLATGNEQFF.